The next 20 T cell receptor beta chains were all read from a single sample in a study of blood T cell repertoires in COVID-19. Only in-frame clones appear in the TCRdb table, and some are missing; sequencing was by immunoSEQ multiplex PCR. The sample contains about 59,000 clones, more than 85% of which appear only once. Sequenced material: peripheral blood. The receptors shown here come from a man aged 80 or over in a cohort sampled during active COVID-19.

CDR3 DNA sequence: TGTGCCAGCAGTTCGACAGGGGGCAGGCGCAATCAGCCCCAGCATTTT. As protein: CASSSTGGRRNQPQHF. This chain joins TRBV6-5 and TRBJ1-5; 10 nucleotides line up with TRBD1. The J segment lost 2 bases and the V segment lost 4 bases, leaving 5 bases of the junction unmatched. The CDR3 is made up of 16 amino acids. CDR1 and CDR2 from the germline V gene are MNHEY and SVGAGI.

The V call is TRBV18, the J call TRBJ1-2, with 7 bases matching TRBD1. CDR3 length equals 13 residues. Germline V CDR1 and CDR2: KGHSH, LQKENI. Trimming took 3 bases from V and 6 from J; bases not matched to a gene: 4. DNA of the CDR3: TGTGCCAGCTCACCCACAGGGGAAGATGGCTACACCTTC. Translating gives CASSPTGEDGYTF.

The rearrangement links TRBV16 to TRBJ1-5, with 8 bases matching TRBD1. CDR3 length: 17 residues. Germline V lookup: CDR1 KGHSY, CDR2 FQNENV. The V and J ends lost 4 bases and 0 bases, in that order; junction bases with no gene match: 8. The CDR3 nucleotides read TGTGCCAGCAGCCTACGGACAGGGCCTTATAGCAATCAGCCCCAGCATTTT. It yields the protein CASSLRTGPYSNQPQHF.

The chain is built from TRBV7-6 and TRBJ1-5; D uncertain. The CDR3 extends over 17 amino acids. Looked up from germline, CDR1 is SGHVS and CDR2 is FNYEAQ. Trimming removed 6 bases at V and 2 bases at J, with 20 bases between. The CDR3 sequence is CASSLRSVQEGNQPQHF. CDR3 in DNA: TGTGCCAGCAGTCTACGATCGGTCCAGGAAGGCAATCAGCCCCAGCATTTT.

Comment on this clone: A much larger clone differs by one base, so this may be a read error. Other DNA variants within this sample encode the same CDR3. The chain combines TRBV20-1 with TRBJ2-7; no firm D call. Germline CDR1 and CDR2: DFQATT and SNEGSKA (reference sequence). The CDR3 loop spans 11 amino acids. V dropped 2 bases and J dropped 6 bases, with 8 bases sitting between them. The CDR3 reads CSARSGFEQYF. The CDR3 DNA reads TGCAGTGCTAGATCCGGGTTCGAGCAGTACTTC.

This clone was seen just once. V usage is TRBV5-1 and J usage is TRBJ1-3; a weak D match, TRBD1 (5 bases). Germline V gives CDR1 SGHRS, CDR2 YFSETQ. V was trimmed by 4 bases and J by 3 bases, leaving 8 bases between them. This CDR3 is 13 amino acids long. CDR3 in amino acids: CASSQDIGNTIYF. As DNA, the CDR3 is TGCGCCAGCAGCCAGGACATTGGAAACACCATATATTTT.

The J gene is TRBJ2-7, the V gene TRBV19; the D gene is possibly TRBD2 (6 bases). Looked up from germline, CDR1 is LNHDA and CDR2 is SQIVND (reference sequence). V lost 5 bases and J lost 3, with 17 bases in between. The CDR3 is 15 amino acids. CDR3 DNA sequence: TGTGCCAGTAGTCCTCCGTTAGCGGAGGGCTACGAGCAGTACTTC. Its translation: CASSPPLAEGYEQYF.

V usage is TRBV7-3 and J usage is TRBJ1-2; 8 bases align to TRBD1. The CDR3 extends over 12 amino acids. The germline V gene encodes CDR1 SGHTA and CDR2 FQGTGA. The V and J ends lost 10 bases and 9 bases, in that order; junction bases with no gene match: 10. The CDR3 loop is CAIPDRVYSYTF. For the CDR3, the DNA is TGTGCCATTCCGGACAGGGTATATAGCTACACCTTC.

The CDR3 nucleotides are TGTGCCAGCAGTGAATGGGGGGAACTGCAGTACTTC. This sequence encodes CASSEWGELQYF. J is TRBJ2-4 and V is TRBV6-1; tentatively, D is TRBD2 (6 bases). V was pared by 2 bases and J by 13 bases, with 12 bases between. There are 12 residues in the CDR3. Per germline, CDR1 MNHNS and CDR2 SASEGT.

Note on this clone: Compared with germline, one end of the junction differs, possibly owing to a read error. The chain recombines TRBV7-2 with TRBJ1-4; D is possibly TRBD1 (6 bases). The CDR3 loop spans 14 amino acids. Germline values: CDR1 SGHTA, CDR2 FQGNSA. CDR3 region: CASSSRQDNEKLFF. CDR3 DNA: TGTGCCAGCAGCTCACGACAGGATAATGAAAAATTGTTTTTT.

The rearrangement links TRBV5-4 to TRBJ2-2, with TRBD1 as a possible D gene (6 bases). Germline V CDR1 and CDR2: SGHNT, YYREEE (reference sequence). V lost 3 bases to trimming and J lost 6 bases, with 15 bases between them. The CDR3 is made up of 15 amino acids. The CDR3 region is CASSSGRDIAGELFF. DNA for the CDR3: TGTGCCAGCAGCTCGGGCCGGGACATCGCCGGGGAGCTGTTTTTT.

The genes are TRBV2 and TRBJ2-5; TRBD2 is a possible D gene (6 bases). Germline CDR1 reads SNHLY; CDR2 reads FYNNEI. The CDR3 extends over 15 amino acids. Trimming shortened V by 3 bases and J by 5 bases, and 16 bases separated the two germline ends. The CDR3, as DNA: TGTGCCAGCAGTGATATTCGGGGGTGGAAGGAGACCCAGTACTTC. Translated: CASSDIRGWKETQYF. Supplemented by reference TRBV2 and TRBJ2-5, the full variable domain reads EPEVTQTPSHQVTQMGQEVILRCVPISNHLYFYWYRQILGQKVEFLVSFYNNEISEKSEIFDDQFSVERPDGSNFTLKIRSTKLEDSAMYFCASSDIRGWKETQYFGPGTRLLVL.

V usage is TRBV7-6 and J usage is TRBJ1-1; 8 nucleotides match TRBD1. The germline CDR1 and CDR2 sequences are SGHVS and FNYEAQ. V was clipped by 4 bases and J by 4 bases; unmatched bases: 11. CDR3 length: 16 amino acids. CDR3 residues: CASSSLVEQGGTEAFF. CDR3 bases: TGTGCCAGCAGCTCCTTAGTTGAACAGGGGGGCACTGAAGCTTTCTTT.

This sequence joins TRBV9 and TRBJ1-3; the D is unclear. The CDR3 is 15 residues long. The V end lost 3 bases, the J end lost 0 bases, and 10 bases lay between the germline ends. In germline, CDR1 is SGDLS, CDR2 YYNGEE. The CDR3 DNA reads TGTGCCAGCAGCGCGGCAGGCACCTCTGGAAACACCATATATTTT. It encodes CASSAAGTSGNTIYF.

The CDR3 region is CASRKTSDYEQYF. CDR3 bases: TGTGCCAGCAGGAAGACTAGCGACTACGAGCAGTACTTC. This chain links TRBV14 with TRBJ2-7; TRBD2 agrees at 8 bases. CDR3 length: 13 residues. Germline loops: CDR1 SGHDN, CDR2 FVKESK. V dropped 6 bases and J dropped 3; count of bases not matched to a gene: 4. Filled out from reference TRBV14 and TRBJ2-7, the complete variable domain reads EAGVTQFPSHSVIEKGQTVTLRCDPISGHDNLYWYRRVMGKEIKFLLHFVKESKQDESGMPNNRFLAERTGGTYSTLKVQPAELEDSGVYFCASRKTSDYEQYFGPGTRLTVT.

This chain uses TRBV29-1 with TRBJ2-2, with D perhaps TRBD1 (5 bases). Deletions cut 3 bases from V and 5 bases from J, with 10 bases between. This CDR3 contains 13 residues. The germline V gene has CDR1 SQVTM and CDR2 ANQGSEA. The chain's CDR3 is CSVDRAGTGELFF. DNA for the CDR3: TGCAGCGTTGACAGGGCCGGGACCGGGGAGCTGTTTTTT.

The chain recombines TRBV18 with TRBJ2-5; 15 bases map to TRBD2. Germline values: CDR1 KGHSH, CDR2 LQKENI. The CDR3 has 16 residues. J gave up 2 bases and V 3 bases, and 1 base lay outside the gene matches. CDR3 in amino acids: CASSPGLAGGQETQYF. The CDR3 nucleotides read TGTGCCAGCTCACCCGGACTAGCGGGGGGGCAAGAGACCCAGTACTTC. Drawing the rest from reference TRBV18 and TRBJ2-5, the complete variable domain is NAGVMQNPRHLVRRRGQEARLRCSPMKGHSHVYWYRQLPEEGLKFMVYLQKENIIDESGMPKERFSAEFPKEGPSILRIQQVVRGDSAAYFCASSPGLAGGQETQYFGPGTRLLVL.

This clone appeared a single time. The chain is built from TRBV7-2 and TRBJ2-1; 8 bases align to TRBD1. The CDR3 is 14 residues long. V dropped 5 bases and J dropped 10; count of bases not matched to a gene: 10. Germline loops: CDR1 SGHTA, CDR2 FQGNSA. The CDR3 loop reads CASSPRTGSLEQFF. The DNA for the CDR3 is TGTGCCAGCAGCCCTCGGACAGGGTCGTTAGAGCAGTTCTTC.

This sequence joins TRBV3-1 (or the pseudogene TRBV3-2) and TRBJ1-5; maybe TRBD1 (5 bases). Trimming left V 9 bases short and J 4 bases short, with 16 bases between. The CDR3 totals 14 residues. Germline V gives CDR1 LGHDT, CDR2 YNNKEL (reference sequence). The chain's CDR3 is CASTKTVPNQPQHF. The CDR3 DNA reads TGTGCCAGTACGAAGACAGTCCCTAATCAGCCCCAGCATTTT.

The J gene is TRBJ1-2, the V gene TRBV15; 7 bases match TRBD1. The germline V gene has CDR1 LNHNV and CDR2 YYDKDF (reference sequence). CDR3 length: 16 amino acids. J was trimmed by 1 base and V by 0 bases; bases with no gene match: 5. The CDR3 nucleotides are TGTGCCACCAGCAGAGACCGGGACAGCTTTAACTATGGCTACACCTTC. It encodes CATSRDRDSFNYGYTF.